This T cell receptor (beta chain) was profiled in a study of cytotoxic CD8 clonotypes in ibrutinib-treated CLL (dated by TCRdb to 2020 to 2023). Regarding the research as a whole: In this cohort, about 16 patients were treatment-naive and 11 to 12 were relapsed/refractory, while around 18 had unmutated IGHV. Responses were partial in 25 or so patients and complete in 2; after median approximately 66 months follow-up, roughly 14 stayed in remission and 12 progressed. Samples at response were collected after a median of about 13 months of treatment, with a range of about 6 to 36 months. An average of about 250,000 productive templates and around 100,000 productive rearrangements was obtained per sample. Of the 86 participants in the trial, roughly 26 had longitudinal samples available. Cryopreserved peripheral blood mononuclear cells were collected before treatment, at response, and at either disease progression or sustained remission. Every remission and progressive disease sample was obtained while ibrutinib was still being received by the patients.

As for this clone: What this receptor recognizes is not known. No base quality values were provided; no much bigger clone lies one nucleotide off.

On the study overall, not on this receptor specifically: Public clonotypes were rare and either shrank or stayed stable during treatment, and the rise in clonality at ibrutinib response reflected expansion of private clonotypes. At baseline, clonality was higher than in age-matched healthy donors and showed a strong correlation with circulating CD8+ T-cell counts. An increase in clonality was observed at ibrutinib response, with clonality remaining stable during sustained remission and falling back toward baseline at progression. Sampling times were not matched between patients in sustained remission and patients whose disease was progressing, and lymph node repertoires were not examined.

The goal of deep resolution MiSeq sequencing was a depth between 1 in 1 million and 1 in 200,000 T cells, and coverage averaged 10x per clonotype. TCR beta libraries were generated with the immunoSEQ hsTCRB Kit. On the authors' methods: ImmunoSEQ Data Assistant and ImmunoSEQ Analyzer were used for data analysis, and V, D and J genes were assigned according to IMGT definitions. Clonality was computed as one minus normalized Shannon entropy of productive rearrangement frequencies, ranging from 0 to 1. Only overrepresented clonotypes making up at least 0.05% of the repertoire of each patient were included in the public clonotype analysis. About a dozen age-matched healthy donor repertoires from immuneACCESS served as clonality controls. TCRdb obtained this table from immuneACCESS and retained in-frame rearrangements with V and J assigned. These tables miss some clones; where compared with another copy, unresolved V genes account for less than half of the shortfall, and the remainder is unexplained. D and trimming come from the DNA, and the V and J calls and clone size come from that table. The sample table records 50,000 to 75,000 clones; roughly 70% of these occur just once. The ten largest clones represent roughly 45% of the sample.

Reading the label with the study, this specimen's time point is: about 11 months on ibrutinib. For TCR beta library preparation, roughly 2.2 micrograms of genomic DNA was extracted from cryopreserved PBMCs. Longitudinal blood samples from CLL patients on ibrutinib monotherapy underwent high-throughput TCR beta sequencing. The patients took part in an open-label, single-center phase 2 trial of ibrutinib monotherapy. The germline V gene yields KGHSH for CDR1 and LQKENI for CDR2. The germline ends are 8 bases apart after V is trimmed by 3 bases and J by 2 bases. There are 13 amino acids in the CDR3, from cysteine to phenylalanine inclusive. Only the CDR3 DNA is retained, 39 bases long and in frame from the first base.

The chain joins TRBV18 to TRBJ2-7; perhaps TRBD1 is the D gene, with 5 bases matching. Sequences were derived from PBMCs, sampled after 12 months of ibrutinib treatment. The sequence was obtained from a human donor with chronic lymphocytic leukemia. The bases read TGTGCCAGCTCACCTTCCAGGGCCTACGAGCAGTACTTC. This encodes CASSPSRAYEQYF.